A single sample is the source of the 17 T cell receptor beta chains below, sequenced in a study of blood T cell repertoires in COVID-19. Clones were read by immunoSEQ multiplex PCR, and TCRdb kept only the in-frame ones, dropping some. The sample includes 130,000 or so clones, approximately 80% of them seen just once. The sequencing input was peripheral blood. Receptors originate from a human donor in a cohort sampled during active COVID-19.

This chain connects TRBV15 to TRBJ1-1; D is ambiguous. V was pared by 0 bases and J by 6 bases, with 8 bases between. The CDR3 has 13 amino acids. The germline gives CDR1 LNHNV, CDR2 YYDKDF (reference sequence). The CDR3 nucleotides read TGTGCCACCAGCAGAGAGGCCCGGGCTGAAGCTTTCTTT. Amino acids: CATSREARAEAFF.

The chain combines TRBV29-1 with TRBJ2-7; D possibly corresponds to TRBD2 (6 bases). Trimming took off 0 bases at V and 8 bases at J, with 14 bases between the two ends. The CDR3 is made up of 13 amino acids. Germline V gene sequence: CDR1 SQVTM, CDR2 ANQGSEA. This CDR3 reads CSVEDPGRGQQYF. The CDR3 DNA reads TGCAGCGTTGAAGATCCGGGGCGGGGCCAGCAGTACTTC.

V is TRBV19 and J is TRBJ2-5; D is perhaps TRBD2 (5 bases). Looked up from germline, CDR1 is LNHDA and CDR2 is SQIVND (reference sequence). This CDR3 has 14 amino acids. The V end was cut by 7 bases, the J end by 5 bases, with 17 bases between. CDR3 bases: TGTGCCAGTACCGCCGGAGGCGAGTGGGAGACCCAGTACTTC. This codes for CASTAGGEWETQYF.

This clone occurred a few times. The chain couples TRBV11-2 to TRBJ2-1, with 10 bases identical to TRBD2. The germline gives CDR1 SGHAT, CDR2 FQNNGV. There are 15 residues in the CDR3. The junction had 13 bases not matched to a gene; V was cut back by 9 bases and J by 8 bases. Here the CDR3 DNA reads TGTGCCAGTCATCGGACTAGCGGAAGAGCAGATGAGCAGTTCTTC. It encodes CASHRTSGRADEQFF.

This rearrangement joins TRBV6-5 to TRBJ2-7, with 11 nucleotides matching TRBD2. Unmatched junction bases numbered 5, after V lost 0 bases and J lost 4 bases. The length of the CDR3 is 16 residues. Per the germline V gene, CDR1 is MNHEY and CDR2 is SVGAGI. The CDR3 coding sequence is TGTGCCAGCAGTTACTCACTAGCGGGAGACGGGTACGAGCAGTACTTC. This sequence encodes CASSYSLAGDGYEQYF.

CDR3 loop: CATSRGRATYEQYF. The CDR3 DNA sequence: TGTGCCACCAGCAGGGGGAGGGCAACCTACGAGCAGTACTTC. The V and J genes are TRBV15 and TRBJ2-7; 7 bases are shared with TRBD2. The germline CDR1 and CDR2 sequences are LNHNV and YYDKDF (reference sequence). This CDR3 comprises 14 residues. Trimming at V came to 3 bases and at J to 2 bases, leaving 4 bases not matched to a gene.

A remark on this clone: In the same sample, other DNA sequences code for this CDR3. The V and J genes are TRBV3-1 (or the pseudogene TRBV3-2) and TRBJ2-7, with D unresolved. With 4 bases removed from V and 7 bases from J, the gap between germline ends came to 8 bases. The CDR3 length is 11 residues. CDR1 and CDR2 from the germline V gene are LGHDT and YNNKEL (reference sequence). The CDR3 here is CASSRSYEQYF. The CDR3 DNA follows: TGTGCCAGCAGCCGTTCTTATGAGCAGTACTTC.

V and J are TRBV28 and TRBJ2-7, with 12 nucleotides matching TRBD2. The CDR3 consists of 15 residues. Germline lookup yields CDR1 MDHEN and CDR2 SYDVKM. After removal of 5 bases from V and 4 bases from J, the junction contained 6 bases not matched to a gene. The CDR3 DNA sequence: TGTGCCAGCAGTCTAGCGGGAGGGCCAGATTACGAGCAGTACTTC. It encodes CASSLAGGPDYEQYF.

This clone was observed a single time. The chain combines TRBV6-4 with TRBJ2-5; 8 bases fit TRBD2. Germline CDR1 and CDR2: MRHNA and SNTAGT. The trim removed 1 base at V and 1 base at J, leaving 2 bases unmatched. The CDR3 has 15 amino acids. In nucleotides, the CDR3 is TGTGCCAGCAGTGACTTAGCGGGGCCCCAAGAGACCCAGTACTTC. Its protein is CASSDLAGPQETQYF.

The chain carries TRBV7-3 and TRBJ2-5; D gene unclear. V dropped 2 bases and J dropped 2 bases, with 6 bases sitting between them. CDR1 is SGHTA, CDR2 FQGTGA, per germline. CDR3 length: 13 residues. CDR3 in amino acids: CASSLLRQETQYF. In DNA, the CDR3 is TGTGCCAGCAGCTTATTGCGGCAAGAGACCCAGTACTTC.

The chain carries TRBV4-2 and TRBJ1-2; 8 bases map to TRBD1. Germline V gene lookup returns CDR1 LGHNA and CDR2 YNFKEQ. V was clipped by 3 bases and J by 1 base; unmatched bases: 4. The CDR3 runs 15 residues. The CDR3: CASSQETGDNYGYTF. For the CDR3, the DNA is TGTGCCAGCAGCCAGGAGACAGGGGATAACTATGGCTACACCTTC.

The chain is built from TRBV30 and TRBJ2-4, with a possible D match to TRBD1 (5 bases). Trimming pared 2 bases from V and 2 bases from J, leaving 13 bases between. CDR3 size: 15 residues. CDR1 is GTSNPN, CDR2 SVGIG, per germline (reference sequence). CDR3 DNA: TGTGCCTGGAGTAGGGGCAGGTTAACCAAAAACATTCAGTACTTC. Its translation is CAWSRGRLTKNIQYF.

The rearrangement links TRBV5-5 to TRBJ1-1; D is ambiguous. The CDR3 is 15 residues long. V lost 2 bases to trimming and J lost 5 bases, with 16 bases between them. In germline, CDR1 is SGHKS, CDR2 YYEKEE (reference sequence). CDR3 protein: CASSFGMILGTEAFF. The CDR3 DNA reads TGTGCCAGCAGCTTCGGGATGATCCTGGGGACTGAAGCTTTCTTT. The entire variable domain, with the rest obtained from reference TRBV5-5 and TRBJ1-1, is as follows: DAGVTQSPTHLIKTRGQQVTLRCSPISGHKSVSWYQQVLGQGPQFIFQYYEKEERGRGNFPDRFSARQFPNYSSELNVNALLLGDSALYLCASSFGMILGTEAFFGQGTRLTVV.

For the CDR3, the DNA is TGTGCCAGCAGCTTGTCTCGGGAGACCCAGTACTTC. Residues: CASSLSRETQYF. The chain employs TRBV5-8 and TRBJ2-5, with no clear D. The V end lost 1 base, the J end lost 5 bases, and 6 bases lay between the germline ends. This CDR3 has 12 amino acids. The germline V gene has CDR1 SGHTS and CDR2 YDEGEE.

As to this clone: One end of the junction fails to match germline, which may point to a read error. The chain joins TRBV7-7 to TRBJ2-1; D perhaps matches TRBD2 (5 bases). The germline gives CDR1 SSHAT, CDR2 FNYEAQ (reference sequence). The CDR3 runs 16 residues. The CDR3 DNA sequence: TGTGCTAGCAGCCCACTCTACGGGATGGGCTACAATGAGCAGTTCTTC. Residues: CASSPLYGMGYNEQFF.

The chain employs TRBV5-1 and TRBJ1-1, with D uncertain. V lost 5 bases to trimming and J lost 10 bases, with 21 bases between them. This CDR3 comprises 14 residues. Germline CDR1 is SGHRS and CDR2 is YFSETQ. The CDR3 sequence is CASREDTRQSGAFF. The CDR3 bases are TGCGCCAGCAGGGAAGACACTCGGCAAAGTGGAGCTTTCTTT.

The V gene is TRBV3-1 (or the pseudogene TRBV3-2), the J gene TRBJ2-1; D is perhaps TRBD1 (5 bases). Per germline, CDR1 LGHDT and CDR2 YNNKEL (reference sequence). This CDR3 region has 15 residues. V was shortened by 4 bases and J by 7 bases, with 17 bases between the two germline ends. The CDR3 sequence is CASSRAGSKLNEQFF. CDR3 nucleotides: TGTGCCAGCAGCCGCGCAGGGTCTAAGTTGAATGAGCAGTTCTTC.